This entry lists 3 T cell receptor beta chains sequenced from one sample in a study of CD8 T cells in Susac syndrome (dated by TCRdb to about 2019). The method behind the library was the immunoSEQ multiplex PCR assay. RNA was extracted with the RNeasy kit and roughly 0.45 to 1 ug was reverse transcribed using random hexamers. TCRdb's own reprocessing of the public reads used fastp at Q25 and MiXCR and kept productive beta chains. For every CDR3 protein sequence, its rows merge into one entry that carries the most common genes and DNA. The sample yields hundreds of thousands of distinct CDR3 sequences; 85% were counted once. The top ten hold roughly 0.21% of the sample. Sequencing input: CD8+ T cells from PBMCs. These TCRs come from a human donor with multiple sclerosis.

The rearrangement joins TRBV20-1 to TRBJ1-1; TRBD1 matches 9 bases. Germline V lookup: CDR1 DFQATT, CDR2 SNEGSKA (reference sequence). Losses at the gene ends were 5 bases for V and 1 base for J; bases not matched to a gene: 5. The CDR3 is 14 residues long. In DNA form, the CDR3 reads TGCAGTGCTGCCGGGACAGGGTGGAACACTGAAGCTTTCTTT. It is translated as CSAAGTGWNTEAFF.

The V gene is TRBV28, the J gene TRBJ1-1; the D gene is possibly TRBD1 (5 bases). CDR1 is MDHEN and CDR2 is SYDVKM in the germline V gene. The CDR3 is 13 amino acids. V lost 8 bases to trimming and J lost 8 bases, with 18 bases between them. This CDR3 reads CASGLRGVSEAFF. The CDR3 nucleotides are TGTGCCAGCGGCCTAAGGGGTGTCTCCGAAGCTTTCTTT.

The V call is TRBV18, the J call TRBJ1-5; no definite D call. Trimming cost V 3 bases and J 0 bases, with 6 bases left between them. The CDR3 loop spans 14 amino acids. The germline V gene has CDR1 KGHSH and CDR2 LQKENI. CDR3 nucleotides: TGTGCCAGCTCACCCGTTAGTAGCAATCAGCCCCAGCATTTT. This encodes CASSPVSSNQPQHF.